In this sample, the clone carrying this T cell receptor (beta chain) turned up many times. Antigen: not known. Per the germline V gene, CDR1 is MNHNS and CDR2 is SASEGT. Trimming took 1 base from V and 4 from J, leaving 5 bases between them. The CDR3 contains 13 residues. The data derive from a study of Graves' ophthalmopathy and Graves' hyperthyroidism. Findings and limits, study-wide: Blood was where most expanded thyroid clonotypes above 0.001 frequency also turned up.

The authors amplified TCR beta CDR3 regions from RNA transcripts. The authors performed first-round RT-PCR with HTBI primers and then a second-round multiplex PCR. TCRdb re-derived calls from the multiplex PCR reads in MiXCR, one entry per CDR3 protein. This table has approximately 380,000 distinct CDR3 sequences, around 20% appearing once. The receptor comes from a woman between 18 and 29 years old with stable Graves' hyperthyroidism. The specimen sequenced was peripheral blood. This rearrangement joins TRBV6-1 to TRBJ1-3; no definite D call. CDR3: CASSEEWGNTIYF. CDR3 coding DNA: TGTGCCAGCAGTGAAGAGTGGGGAAACACCATATATTTT.